A selection of T cell receptor beta chains follows, all from one sample in a study of T cell repertoires in cytomegalovirus infection. TCRdb reprocessed the reads via MiXCR and lists one record per CDR3 protein. This table has 300,000 to 400,000 distinct CDR3 sequences, more than 8% appearing once. The sequencing sample was made of PBMCs. These receptors all come from a human donor in good health (CMV status not recorded). Some clones in this sample may be carry-over from other donors' samples. Each CDR3 is given with its conserved first and last residue. D genes are given only for firm matches.

cdr3_length,v_call,d_call,cdr3_aa
16,TRBV7-9,-,CASSLGGQRRNYGYTF
11,TRBV7-9,-,CASSLDVGYTF
13,TRBV6-8,-,CASTMGLNYGYTF
13,TRBV6-5,-,CASRVQASGEQYF
14,TRBV12-3/TRBV12-4,-,CASSLTDTADTQYF
14,TRBV28,-,CASLGGAYNSPLHF
10,TRBV28,-,CASMRGVRFF
17,TRBV4-3,TRBD2,CASSQGSTSGRNNEQFF
18,TRBV4-3,-,CASSQDLGTPLAKNIQYF
11,TRBV7-2,-,CASSLDGGYTF
16,TRBV9,TRBD2,CASSAFSGGTPYEQYF
15,TRBV10-3,TRBD1,CAISADREDGQPQHF
13,TRBV7-2,TRBD2,CASKLAAMREQYF
12,TRBV12-3/TRBV12-4,-,CASSPRPLEQYF
17,TRBV28,TRBD1,CASSFPLTWTGGYEQYF
10,TRBV12-3/TRBV12-4,-,CASAGNTIYF
15,TRBV19,TRBD2,CASRSGGPPTDTQYF
16,TRBV18,TRBD1,CASSLFPGQGSETQYF
14,TRBV7-6,TRBD1,CASSLGTGEQPQHF
13,TRBV20-1,-,CSANSATNEKLFF
15,TRBV28,TRBD1,CASSLQQQGGKVQYF
11,TRBV20-1,-,CSASDLREQYF
16,TRBV7-2,-,CASSLAAPRGTGELFF
13,TRBV28,TRBD2,CASSLGGVHEQYF
17,TRBV2,TRBD2,CASMKGRQREPYNEQFF
15,TRBV28,-,CASSFSPGVSGELFF
16,TRBV5-5,-,CASITRPGFYTDTQYF
17,TRBV7-8,-,CASSLESWGEISYEQYF
18,TRBV7-8,TRBD2,CASSLGVGGASGANVLTF
18,TRBV28,TRBD2,CASSATLALAGWGETQYF
12,TRBV15,-,CATSSSADGYTF
15,TRBV19,TRBD1,CASTPDRGVYQPQHF
17,TRBV9,TRBD2,CASSARGLAGANGELFF
13,TRBV7-3,-,CASSLTVGDEQFF
12,TRBV7-2,-,CASSFSKETQYF
16,TRBV7-2,-,CASSPEGRDTYEKLFF
14,TRBV24-1,-,CATRGDGSYNEQFF
13,TRBV4-1,-,CASSSAGSSPLHF
17,TRBV7-2,TRBD2,CASSLGGLAGPTDTQYF
16,TRBV7-2,-,CASSLNNGRGNEKLFF